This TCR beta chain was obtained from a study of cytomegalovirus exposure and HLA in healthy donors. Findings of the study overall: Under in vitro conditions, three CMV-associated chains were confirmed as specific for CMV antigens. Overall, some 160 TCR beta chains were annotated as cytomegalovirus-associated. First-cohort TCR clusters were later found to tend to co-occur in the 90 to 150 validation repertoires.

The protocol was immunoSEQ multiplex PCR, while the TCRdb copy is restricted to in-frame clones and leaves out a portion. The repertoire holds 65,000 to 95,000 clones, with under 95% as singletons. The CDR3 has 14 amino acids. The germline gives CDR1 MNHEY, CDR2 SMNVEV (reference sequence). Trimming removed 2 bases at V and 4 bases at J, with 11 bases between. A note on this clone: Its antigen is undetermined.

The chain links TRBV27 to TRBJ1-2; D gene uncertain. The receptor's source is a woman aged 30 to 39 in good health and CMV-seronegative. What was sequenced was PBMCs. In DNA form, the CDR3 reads TGTGCCAGCAGTTTACGGGATGCGTCCTATGGCTACACCTTC. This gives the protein CASSLRDASYGYTF.